These T cell receptor beta chains were read from a single sample in a study of neurological immune-mediated disorders. In TCRdb, the 5' RACE reads were re-called with MiXCR into one record per CDR3 protein. In the table there are about 59,000 distinct CDR3 sequences, approximately 12% of which are singletons. Input material: PBMCs. The receptors come from a woman aged 60-75 years with HTLV-1-associated myelopathy (HAM/TSP). Each CDR3 is given with its conserved first and last residue.

J gene | V gene | CDR3 protein
TRBJ2-1 | TRBV7-9 | CAISSGTYDYEQFF
TRBJ2-7 | TRBV11-2 | CASSLDGGSYEQYF
TRBJ1-1 | TRBV4-1 | CASGNTEAFF
TRBJ2-1 | TRBV29-1 | CSATGGGPLSYNEQFF
TRBJ2-3 | TRBV9 | CASSASPRLLTDTQYF
TRBJ2-7 | TRBV7-2 | CANALSGLSYEQYF
TRBJ2-7 | TRBV12-3/TRBV12-4 | CASSFWGSGSSYEQYF
TRBJ2-3 | TRBV12-3/TRBV12-4 | CANSPSTDTQYF
TRBJ2-3 | TRBV20-1 | CSATASTSTDTQYF
TRBJ2-7 | TRBV27 | CASSLSPPYEQYF
TRBJ2-7 | TRBV20-1 | CSARVDKAYEQYF
TRBJ1-5 | TRBV21-1 | CASSNRDTLNGVYSNQPQHF
TRBJ2-1 | TRBV5-1 | CASSYAGTSGRGEQFF
TRBJ2-7 | TRBV7-3 | CASSLTPSGMVHEQYF
TRBJ2-3 | TRBV9 | CASSVSGGGADTQYF
TRBJ2-1 | TRBV20-1 | CSARVFGTGYEQFF
TRBJ2-7 | TRBV5-1 | CASSLPGGTPNEQYF
TRBJ2-3 | TRBV20-1 | CSARGGGSGLTDTQYF
TRBJ2-1 | TRBV6-6 | CASSSSGLAGSNEQFF
TRBJ2-7 | TRBV4-1 | CASSQGLLNAGEQYF
TRBJ2-7 | TRBV6-5 | CASSNGYEQYF
TRBJ1-6 | TRBV7-9 | CASSLEGVATPLHF
TRBJ2-7 | TRBV7-9 | CASSSHPIGTSGEYEQYF
TRBJ2-3 | TRBV10-3 | CAISTSGGTDTQYF